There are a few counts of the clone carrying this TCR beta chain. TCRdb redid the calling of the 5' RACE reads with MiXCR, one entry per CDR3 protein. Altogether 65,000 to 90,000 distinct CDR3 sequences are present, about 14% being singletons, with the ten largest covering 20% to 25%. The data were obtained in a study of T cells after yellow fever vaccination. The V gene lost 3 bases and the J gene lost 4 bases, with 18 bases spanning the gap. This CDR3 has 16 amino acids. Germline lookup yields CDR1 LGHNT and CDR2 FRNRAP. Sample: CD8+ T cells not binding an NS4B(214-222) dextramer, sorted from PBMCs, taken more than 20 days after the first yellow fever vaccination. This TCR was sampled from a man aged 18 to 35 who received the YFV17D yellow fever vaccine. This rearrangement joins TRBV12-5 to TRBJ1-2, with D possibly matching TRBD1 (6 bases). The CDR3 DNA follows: TGTGCTAGTGGTTTCATCGTCCCGGGACAAGGCTATGGCTACACCTTC. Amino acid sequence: CASGFIVPGQGYGYTF.